This T cell receptor beta chain was obtained from a study of blood T cell repertoires in COVID-19. About the research overall: There were acute and convalescent COVID-19 samples, and they came from the United States, Italy and Spain.

The CDR3 loop spans 15 amino acids. Germline lookup yields CDR1 SGDLS and CDR2 YYNGEE. The V gene end was trimmed by 0 bases and the J gene end by 7 bases; junction bases not matched to a gene: 9. In the original workflow: Estimated nucleated cell counts came from reference gene primer amplification. Sequencing used immunoSEQ multiplex PCR; TCRdb keeps in-frame clones, though not all of them. For V, J and clone size, that table is used; D and trimming come from the DNA. The sample records around 180,000 clones, about 85% being singletons. The chain couples TRBV9 to TRBJ1-2, with 7 positions matching TRBD1. This clonotype originated in a woman of 80 years or more with acute or convalescent COVID-19. Sequencing was performed on peripheral blood. Here the CDR3 reads CASSVDTTGVGGYTF. CDR3 sequence (DNA): TGTGCCAGCAGCGTAGATACTACAGGGGTTGGTGGCTACACCTTC.